The 13 T cell receptor beta chains listed next were all sequenced from one sample in a study of early T cells in non-severe SARS-CoV-2 infection. TCRdb analysed the 5' RACE reads with MiXCR anew, one entry per CDR3 protein. The top ten hold roughly 15% of the sample, which has about 33,000 distinct CDR3 sequences, more than 5% seen once. The source material was whole blood. These TCRs come from an adult who was a healthcare worker with PCR-confirmed SARS-CoV-2 infection or an uninfected control (not recorded which).

J is TRBJ2-1 and V is TRBV5-4, with D possibly called TRBD1 or TRBD2 (6 bases each). Looked up from germline, CDR1 is SGHNT and CDR2 is YYREEE (reference sequence). Trimming removed 3 bases at V and 12 bases at J, with 19 bases between. The CDR3 runs 14 residues. This CDR3 is CASSSYRVGGPQFF. The CDR3 bases are TGTGCCAGCAGCTCTTACAGGGTCGGGGGACCGCAGTTCTTC. Complete variable domain (other parts from reference TRBV5-4 and TRBJ2-1): ETGVTQSPTHLIKTRGQQVTLRCSSQSGHNTVSWYQQALGQGPQFIFQYYREEENGRGNFPPRFSGLQFPNYSSELNVNALELDDSALYLCASSSYRVGGPQFFGPGTRLTVL.

This clonotype came up a few times. This rearrangement joins TRBV5-1 to TRBJ2-7; the match to TRBD1 covers 9 bases. The CDR3 totals 17 residues. V gave up 4 bases and J gave up 0 bases; unmatched junction bases: 11. The germline gives CDR1 SGHRS, CDR2 YFSETQ. The DNA for the CDR3 is TGCGCCAGCAGCGCGAATACCGGGACAGGGAGCTCCTACGAGCAGTACTTC. Its translation is CASSANTGTGSSYEQYF.

The V gene is TRBV29-1, the J gene TRBJ1-3; the D gene is possibly TRBD1 (5 bases). Trimming removed 7 bases from V and 8 bases from J, with 12 bases in between. This CDR3 comprises 11 residues. Germline-derived CDR1 and CDR2 are SQVTM and ANQGSEA. As DNA, the CDR3 is TGCAGCGCTGCGGGGGGGGACACCATATATTTT. Amino acid sequence: CSAAGGDTIYF.

This clonotype was detected ten times or more. The chain carries TRBV11-2 and TRBJ1-1, with D perhaps TRBD1 (6 bases). Between the trimmed V and J ends, which lost 5 bases and 0 bases, there was a span of 13 bases. Germline V gene sequence: CDR1 SGHAT, CDR2 FQNNGV. The CDR3 has 15 amino acids. In DNA, the CDR3 is TGTGCCAGCAGCGGGCAGGGGTTTATGAACACTGAAGCTTTCTTT. Translating gives CASSGQGFMNTEAFF.

The sample holds many counts of this clonotype. The CDR3 sequence is CSARDIGLTSSYNEQFF. CDR3 bases: TGCAGTGCTAGAGATATCGGGCTAACCAGCTCCTACAATGAGCAGTTCTTC. The chain couples TRBV20-1 to TRBJ2-1; D ambiguous. The CDR3 covers 17 residues. In germline, CDR1 is DFQATT, CDR2 SNEGSKA (reference sequence). V was shortened by 0 bases and J by 0 bases, with 15 bases between the two germline ends.

V usage is TRBV4-1 and J usage is TRBJ1-1; D is unclear. V was pared by 2 bases and J by 5 bases, with 15 bases between. There are 15 residues in the CDR3. The germline gives CDR1 MGHRA, CDR2 YSYEKL. The CDR3 DNA follows: TGCGCCAGCAGCCAAATGCCGGGGTTGGGTACTGAAGCTTTCTTT. Translated: CASSQMPGLGTEAFF.

Many counts were recorded for this clonotype. V and J are TRBV29-1 and TRBJ2-3, with D unresolved. The CDR3 has 12 amino acids. Germline V gene lookup returns CDR1 SQVTM and CDR2 ANQGSEA. Trimming removed 1 base at V and 3 bases at J, with 5 bases between. The CDR3 loop reads CSVEGITDTQYF. The CDR3 coding sequence is TGCAGCGTTGAAGGTATAACAGATACGCAGTATTTT.

At least ten counts were recorded for this clonotype. V gene TRBV11-2 combines with J gene TRBJ2-5; maybe TRBD1 (5 bases). The CDR3 loop spans 16 amino acids. From germline, CDR1 is SGHAT and CDR2 FQNNGV. V lost 5 bases and J lost 4, with 20 bases in between. CDR3 coding DNA: TGTGCCAGCAGCCTCACCTGGACCACAACAGGAGAGACCCAGTACTTC. Translating gives CASSLTWTTTGETQYF.

This clonotype was seen ten or more times. The chain employs TRBV4-2 and TRBJ2-4; the D gene is possibly TRBD1 (6 bases). CDR3 length: 15 amino acids. Trimming shortened V by 3 bases and J by 0 bases, and 9 bases separated the two germline ends. Germline V CDR1 and CDR2: LGHNA, YNFKEQ. The CDR3 sequence: CASSQSDRAKNIQYF. CDR3 nucleotide sequence: TGTGCCAGCAGCCAGTCGGACAGAGCCAAAAACATTCAGTACTTC.

This clonotype was seen many times. J is TRBJ1-5 and V is TRBV6-2 or TRBV6-3; D not resolved. Looked up from germline, CDR1 is MNHEY and CDR2 is SVGEGT. V shed 0 bases and J shed 2 bases, with 5 bases lying between them. CDR3 length: 14 amino acids. The CDR3 region has the DNA TGTGCCAGCAGTTACTCGCTAGGCAATCAGCCCCAGCATTTT. Its translation: CASSYSLGNQPQHF.

This clonotype was found a few times. V gene TRBV7-9 combines with J gene TRBJ1-1; D call uncertain. The germline V and J ends were trimmed by 5 bases and 2 bases, with 6 bases remaining between them. Germline CDR1 is SEHNR and CDR2 is FQNEAQ (reference sequence). The CDR3 contains 12 residues. The CDR3 here is CASSPSNTEAFF. DNA of the CDR3: TGTGCCAGCAGCCCGAGTAACACTGAAGCTTTCTTT.

This clonotype was detected many times. The chain has TRBV7-3 and TRBJ2-2, with D unresolved. The CDR3 runs 16 residues. CDR1 is SGHTA and CDR2 is FQGTGA in the germline V gene. V shed 4 bases and J shed 5 bases, with 17 bases lying between them. The CDR3 DNA is TGTGCCAGCAGCTCCTCGTTCTCCGGCGGAACCGGGGAGCTGTTTTTT. Translation: CASSSSFSGGTGELFF.

This clonotype was seen a few times. This chain links TRBV11-3 with TRBJ2-5, with D possibly being TRBD1 (5 bases). Germline values: CDR1 SGHNT, CDR2 YENEEA. This CDR3 has 13 amino acids. V lost 6 bases and J lost 5, with 13 bases in between. The chain's CDR3 is CASSTGARETQYF. The CDR3 DNA reads TGTGCCAGCAGTACAGGCGCCAGGGAGACCCAGTACTTC. Complete variable domain (other parts from reference TRBV11-3 and TRBJ2-5): EAGVVQSPRYKIIEKKQPVAFWCNPISGHNTLYWYLQNLGQGPELLIRYENEEAVDDSQLPKDRFSAERLKGVDSTLKIQPAELGDSAVYLCASSTGARETQYFGPGTRLLVL.